This TCR beta chain came from a study of metastatic and nonmetastatic thyroid tumors. No patient had received any treatment before thyroid surgery. In this sample, this clone turned up a few times. Through MiXCR, TCRdb re-clonotyped the PCR reads. Of 60,000 or so clones in the sample, approximately 4.1% were seen once. The CDR3 covers 12 residues. V was cut by 5 bases and J by 6 bases, with 10 bases left in between. The chain recombines TRBV12-3 or TRBV12-4 with TRBJ1-2; D not resolved. The source material was blood. This receptor was taken from a female donor with papillary thyroid cancer or a benign thyroid nodule (not recorded which). Some clones in this sample may be carry-over from other donors' samples. CDR3 in amino acids: CASSRLPHGYTF. The CDR3 region has the DNA TGTGCCAGCAGTCGTTTGCCCCATGGCTACACCTTC.